Listed below are T cell receptor beta chains from one sample, sequenced in a study of post-analysis software for immune sequencing data. TCRdb re-called the PCR reads with MiXCR, one entry per CDR3 protein. The table shows roughly 800,000 distinct CDR3 sequences, with 35% to 55% occurring only once. The sequencing sample was made of blood. The origin of the receptors is a girl aged 5-17 years with multiple sclerosis. CDR3s include the opening cysteine and the closing phenylalanine or tryptophan. D genes are given only for firm matches. For some rows the clone size is stated as once, few or many, or as a class when expanded; others skip it.

v_call	j_call	d_call	clone_size	cdr3_aa	cdr3_nt
TRBV27	TRBJ1-1	TRBD1	few	CASSNPGQGAFEAFF	TGTGCCAGCAGTAACCCCGGACAGGGGGCTTTTGAAGCTTTCTTT
TRBV20-1	TRBJ2-5	TRBD1	few	CSARDYRGKTQYF	TGCAGTGCTAGAGATTACAGGGGAAAGACCCAGTACTTC
TRBV5-1	TRBJ2-3	NA	few	CASSLAGTSSDTQYF	TGCGCCAGCAGCTTGGCCGGGACCTCCTCCGATACGCAGTATTTT
TRBV6-1	TRBJ2-3	NA	once	CASTIEGLRTDTQYF	TGTGCCAGCACCATAGAGGGACTGCGCACAGATACGCAGTATTTT
TRBV12-3/TRBV12-4	TRBJ2-5	NA	NA	CASSLKVETQYF	TGTGCCAGCAGTTTAAAGGTGGAGACCCAGTACTTC
TRBV6-5	TRBJ2-4	NA	NA	CASSPPDSANIQYF	TGTGCCAGCAGTCCCCCGGACAGCGCAAACATTCAGTACTTC
TRBV24-1	TRBJ2-2	NA	NA	CATSDPSPNTGELFF	TGTGCCACCAGTGACCCGTCCCCGAACACCGGGGAGCTGTTTTTT
TRBV3-1	TRBJ2-2	NA	few	CASRPDTGELFF	TGTGCCAGCAGACCGGACACCGGGGAGCTGTTTTTT
TRBV20-1	TRBJ1-2	NA	NA	CSASNNGYTF	TGCAGTGCCTCAAATAATGGCTACACCTTC
TRBV29-1	TRBJ2-1	NA	NA	CSVGRLGDLYNEQFF	TGCAGCGTTGGGCGACTAGGGGACCTCTACAATGAGCAGTTCTTC
TRBV7-9	TRBJ1-2	NA	NA	CASRPQDNYGYTF	TGTGCCAGCCGCCCACAGGATAACTATGGCTACACCTTC
TRBV29-1	TRBJ2-7	NA	NA	CSVEESTGPSYSYEQYF	TGCAGCGTTGAAGAGAGTACAGGACCCTCTTATTCCTACGAGCAGTACTTC